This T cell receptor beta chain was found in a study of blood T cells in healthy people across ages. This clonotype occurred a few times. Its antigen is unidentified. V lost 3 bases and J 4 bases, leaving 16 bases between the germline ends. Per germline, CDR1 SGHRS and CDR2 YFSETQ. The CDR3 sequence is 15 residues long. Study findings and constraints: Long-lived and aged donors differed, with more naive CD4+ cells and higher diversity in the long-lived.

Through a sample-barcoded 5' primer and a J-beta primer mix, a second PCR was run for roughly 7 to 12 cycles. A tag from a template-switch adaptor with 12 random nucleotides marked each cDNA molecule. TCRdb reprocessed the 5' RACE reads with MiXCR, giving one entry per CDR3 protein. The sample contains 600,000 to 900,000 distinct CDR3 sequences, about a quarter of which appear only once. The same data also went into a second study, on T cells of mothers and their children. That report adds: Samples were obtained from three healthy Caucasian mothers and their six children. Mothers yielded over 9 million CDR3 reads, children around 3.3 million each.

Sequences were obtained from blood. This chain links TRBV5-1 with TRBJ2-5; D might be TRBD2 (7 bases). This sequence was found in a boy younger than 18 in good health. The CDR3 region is CASSYTGRVPETQYF. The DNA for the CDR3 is TGCGCCAGCAGCTATACAGGGAGGGTCCCAGAGACCCAGTACTTC.